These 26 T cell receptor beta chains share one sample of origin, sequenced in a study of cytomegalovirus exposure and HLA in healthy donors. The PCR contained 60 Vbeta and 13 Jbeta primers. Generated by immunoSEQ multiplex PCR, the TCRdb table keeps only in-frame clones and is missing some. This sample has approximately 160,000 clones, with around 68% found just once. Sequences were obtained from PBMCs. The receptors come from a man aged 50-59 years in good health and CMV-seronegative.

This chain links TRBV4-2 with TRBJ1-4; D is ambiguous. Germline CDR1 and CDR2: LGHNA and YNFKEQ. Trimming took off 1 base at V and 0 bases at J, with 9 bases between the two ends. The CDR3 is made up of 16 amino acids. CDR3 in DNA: TGTGCCAGCAGCCAAGCCCTTTCCGCAACTAATGAAAAACTGTTTTTT. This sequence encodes CASSQALSATNEKLFF.

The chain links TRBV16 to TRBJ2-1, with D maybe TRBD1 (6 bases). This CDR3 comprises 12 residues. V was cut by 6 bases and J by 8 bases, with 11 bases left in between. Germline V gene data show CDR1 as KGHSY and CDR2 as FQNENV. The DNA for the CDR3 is TGTGCCAGCAGTCGGACAGTCGATGAGCAGTTCTTC. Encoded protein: CASSRTVDEQFF.

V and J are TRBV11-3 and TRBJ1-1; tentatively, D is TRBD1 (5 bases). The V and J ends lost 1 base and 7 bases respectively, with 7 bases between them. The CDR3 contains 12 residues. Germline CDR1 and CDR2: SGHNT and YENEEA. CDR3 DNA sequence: TGTGCCAGCAGCTTAGGCACAGGTGAAGCTTTCTTT. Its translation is CASSLGTGEAFF. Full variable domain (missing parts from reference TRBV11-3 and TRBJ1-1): EAGVVQSPRYKIIEKKQPVAFWCNPISGHNTLYWYLQNLGQGPELLIRYENEEAVDDSQLPKDRFSAERLKGVDSTLKIQPAELGDSAVYLCASSLGTGEAFFGQGTRLTVV.

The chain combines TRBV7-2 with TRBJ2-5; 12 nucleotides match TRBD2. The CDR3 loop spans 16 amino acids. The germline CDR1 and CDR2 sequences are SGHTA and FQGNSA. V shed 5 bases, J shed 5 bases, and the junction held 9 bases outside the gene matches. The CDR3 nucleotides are TGTGCCAGCAGCCTAAGTCTAGCGGGGGGGCTTGAGACCCAGTACTTC. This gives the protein CASSLSLAGGLETQYF.

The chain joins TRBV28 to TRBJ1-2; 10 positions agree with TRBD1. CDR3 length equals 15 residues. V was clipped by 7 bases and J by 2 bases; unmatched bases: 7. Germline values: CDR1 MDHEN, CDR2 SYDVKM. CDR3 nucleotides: TGTGCCAGCACCCTACCGGGACAGGGGAACTATGGCTACACCTTC. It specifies CASTLPGQGNYGYTF.

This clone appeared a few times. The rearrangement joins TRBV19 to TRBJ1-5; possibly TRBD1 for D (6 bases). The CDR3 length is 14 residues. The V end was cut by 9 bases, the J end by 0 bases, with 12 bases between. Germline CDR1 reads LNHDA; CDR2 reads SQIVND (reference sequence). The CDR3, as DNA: TGTGCCAGCACAACAGGGTCTAGCAATCAGCCCCAGCATTTT. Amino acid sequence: CASTTGSSNQPQHF.

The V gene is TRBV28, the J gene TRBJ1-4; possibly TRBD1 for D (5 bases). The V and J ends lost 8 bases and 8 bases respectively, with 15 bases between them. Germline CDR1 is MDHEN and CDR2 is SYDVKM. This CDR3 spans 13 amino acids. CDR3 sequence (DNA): TGTGCCAGCGGCGACGGGGGAGGCGAAAAACTGTTTTTT. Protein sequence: CASGDGGGEKLFF. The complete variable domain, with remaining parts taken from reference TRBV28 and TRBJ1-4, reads DVKVTQSSRYLVKRTGEKVFLECVQDMDHENMFWYRQDPGLGLRLIYFSYDVKMKEKGDIPEGYSVSREKKERFSLILESASTNQTSMYLCASGDGGGEKLFFGSGTQLSVL.

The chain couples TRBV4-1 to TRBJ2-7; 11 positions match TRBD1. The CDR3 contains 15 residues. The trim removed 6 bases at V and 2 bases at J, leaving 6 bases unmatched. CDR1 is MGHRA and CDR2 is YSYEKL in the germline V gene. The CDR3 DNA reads TGCGCCAGCAGTGAAGCGGGACAGGGGGCCTACGAGCAGTACTTC. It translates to CASSEAGQGAYEQYF.

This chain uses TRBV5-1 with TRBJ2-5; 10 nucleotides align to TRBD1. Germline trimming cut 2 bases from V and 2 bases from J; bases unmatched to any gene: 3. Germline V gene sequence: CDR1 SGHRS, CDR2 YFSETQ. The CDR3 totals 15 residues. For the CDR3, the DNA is TGCGCCAGCAGCTTTAAGGACAGGGGGCAAGAGACCCAGTACTTC. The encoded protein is CASSFKDRGQETQYF.

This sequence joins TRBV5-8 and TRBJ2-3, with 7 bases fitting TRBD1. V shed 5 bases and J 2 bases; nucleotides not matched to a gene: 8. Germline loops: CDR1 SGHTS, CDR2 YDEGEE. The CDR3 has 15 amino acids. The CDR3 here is CASRLDRAYTDTQYF. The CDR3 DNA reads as TGTGCCAGCAGACTCGACAGGGCCTACACAGATACGCAGTATTTT.

CDR3 DNA: TGCGCCAGCAGCTTTTCCGGGACAGGGCCACCTGCTAACTATGGCTACACCTTC. Protein product: CASSFSGTGPPANYGYTF. V gene TRBV5-1 combines with J gene TRBJ1-2; 9 nucleotides agree with TRBD1. CDR1 and CDR2 from the germline V gene are SGHRS and YFSETQ. The CDR3 covers 18 residues. With 2 bases clipped from V and 0 bases from J, the junction kept 11 bases outside the gene matches.

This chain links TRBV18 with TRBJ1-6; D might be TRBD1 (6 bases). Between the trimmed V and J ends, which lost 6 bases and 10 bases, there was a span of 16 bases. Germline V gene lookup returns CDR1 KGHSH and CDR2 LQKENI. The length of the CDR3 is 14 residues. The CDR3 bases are TGTGCCAGCTCCCAACAGGGCTCTGGATCACCCCTCCACTTT. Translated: CASSQQGSGSPLHF.

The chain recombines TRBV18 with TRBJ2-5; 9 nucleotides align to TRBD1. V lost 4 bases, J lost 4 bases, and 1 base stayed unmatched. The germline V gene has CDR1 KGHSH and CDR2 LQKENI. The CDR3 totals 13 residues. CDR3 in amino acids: CASSRDRVETQYF. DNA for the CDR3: TGTGCCAGCTCACGGGACAGGGTAGAGACCCAGTACTTC.

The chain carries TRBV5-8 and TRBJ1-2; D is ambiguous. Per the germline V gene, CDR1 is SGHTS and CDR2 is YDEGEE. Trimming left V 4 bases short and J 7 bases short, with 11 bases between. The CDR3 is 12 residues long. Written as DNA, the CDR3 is TGTGCCAGCAGCCCGGGGTGGTTTGGCTACACCTTC. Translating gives CASSPGWFGYTF. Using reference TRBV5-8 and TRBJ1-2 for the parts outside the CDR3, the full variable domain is EAGVTQSPTHLIKTRGQQATLRCSPISGHTSVYWYQQALGLGLQFLLWYDEGEERNRGNFPPRFSGRQFPNYSSELNVNALELEDSALYLCASSPGWFGYTFGSGTRLTVV.

The CDR3 loop is CASSLGPRAGNTEAFF. The CDR3 DNA follows: TGTGCCAGCAGCTTAGGGCCGAGGGCAGGTAACACTGAAGCTTTCTTT. V is TRBV7-9 and J is TRBJ1-1; D gene uncertain. This CDR3 is 16 amino acids long. Per germline, CDR1 SEHNR and CDR2 FQNEAQ (reference sequence). Trimming removed 1 base from V and 2 bases from J, with 14 bases in between.

CDR3 protein: CASSPPGGIGNQPQHF. The CDR3 coding sequence is TGTGCCAGCAGTCCCCCGGGGGGAATCGGCAATCAGCCCCAGCATTTT. The J gene is TRBJ1-5, the V gene TRBV7-9, with D perhaps TRBD1 (5 bases). The CDR3 spans 16 residues. Germline assignment: CDR1 SEHNR and CDR2 FQNEAQ (reference sequence). With 6 bases removed from V and 2 bases from J, the gap between germline ends came to 17 bases.

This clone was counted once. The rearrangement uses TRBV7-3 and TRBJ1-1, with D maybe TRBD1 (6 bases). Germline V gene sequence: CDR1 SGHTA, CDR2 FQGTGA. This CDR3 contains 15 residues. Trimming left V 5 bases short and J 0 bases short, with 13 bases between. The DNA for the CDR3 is TGTGCCAGCAGCCCCGAAACAGGGATGAACACTGAAGCTTTCTTT. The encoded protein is CASSPETGMNTEAFF.

DNA of the CDR3: TGTGCCAGCAGTTTCCACGGGACAGGGTACCAAGAGACCCAGTACTTC. This translates into CASSFHGTGYQETQYF. The gene calls are TRBV6-7 and TRBJ2-5; 9 nucleotides agree with TRBD1. TRBV6-7 is annotated as an ORF whose role is uncertain. CDR3 size: 16 residues. Trimming removed 4 bases from V and 0 bases from J; junction bases left unmatched: 6.

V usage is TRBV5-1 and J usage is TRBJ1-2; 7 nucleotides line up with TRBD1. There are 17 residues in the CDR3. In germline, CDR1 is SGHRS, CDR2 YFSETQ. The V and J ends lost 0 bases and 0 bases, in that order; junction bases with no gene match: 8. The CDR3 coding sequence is TGCGCCAGCAGCTTGGGATCAGGGGGACCAGCTAACTATGGCTACACCTTC. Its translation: CASSLGSGGPANYGYTF.

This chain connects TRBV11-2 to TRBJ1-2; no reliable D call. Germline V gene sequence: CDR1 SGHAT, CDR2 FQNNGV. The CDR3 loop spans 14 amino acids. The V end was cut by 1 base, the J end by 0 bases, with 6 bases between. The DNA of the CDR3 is TGTGCCAGCAGCTTAGGAGGGACTAACTATGGCTACACCTTC. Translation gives CASSLGGTNYGYTF. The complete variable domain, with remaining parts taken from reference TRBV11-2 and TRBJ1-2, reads EAGVAQSPRYKIIEKRQSVAFWCNPISGHATLYWYQQILGQGPKLLIQFQNNGVVDDSQLPKDRFSAERLKGVDSTLKIQPAKLEDSAVYLCASSLGGTNYGYTFGSGTRLTVV.

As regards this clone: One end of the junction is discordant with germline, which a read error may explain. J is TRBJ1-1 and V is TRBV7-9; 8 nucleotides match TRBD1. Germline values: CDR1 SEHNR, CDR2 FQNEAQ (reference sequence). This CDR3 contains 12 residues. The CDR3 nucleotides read TGTTCCAGCAAGACAGGGGACACTGAAGCTTTCTTT. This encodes CSSKTGDTEAFF.

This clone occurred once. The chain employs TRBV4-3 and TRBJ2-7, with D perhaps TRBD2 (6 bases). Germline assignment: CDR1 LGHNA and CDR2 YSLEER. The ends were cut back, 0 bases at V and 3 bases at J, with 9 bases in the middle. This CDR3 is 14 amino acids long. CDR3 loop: CASSQEGGDYEQYF. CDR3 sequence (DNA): TGCGCCAGCAGCCAAGAAGGAGGGGACTACGAGCAGTACTTC.

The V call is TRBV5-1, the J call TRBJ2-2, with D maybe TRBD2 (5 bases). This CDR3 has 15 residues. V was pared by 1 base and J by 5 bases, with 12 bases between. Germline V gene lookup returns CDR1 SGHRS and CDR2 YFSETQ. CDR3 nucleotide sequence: TGCGCCAGCAGCTTGTTAGCTTCGGGGACCGGGGAGCTGTTTTTT. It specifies CASSLLASGTGELFF.

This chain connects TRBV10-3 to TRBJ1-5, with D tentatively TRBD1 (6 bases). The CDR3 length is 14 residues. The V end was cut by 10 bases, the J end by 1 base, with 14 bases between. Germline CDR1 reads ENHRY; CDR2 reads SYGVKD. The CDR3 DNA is TGTGCCACAGAGACAGGTGAAAGCAATCAGCCCCAGCATTTT. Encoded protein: CATETGESNQPQHF.

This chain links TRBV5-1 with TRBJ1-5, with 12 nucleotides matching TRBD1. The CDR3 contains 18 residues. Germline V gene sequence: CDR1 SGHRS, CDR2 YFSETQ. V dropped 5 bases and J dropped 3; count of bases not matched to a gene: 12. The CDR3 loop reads CASSSPGQGAFPNQPQHF. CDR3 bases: TGCGCCAGCAGTTCCCCGGGACAGGGGGCTTTCCCCAATCAGCCCCAGCATTTT.

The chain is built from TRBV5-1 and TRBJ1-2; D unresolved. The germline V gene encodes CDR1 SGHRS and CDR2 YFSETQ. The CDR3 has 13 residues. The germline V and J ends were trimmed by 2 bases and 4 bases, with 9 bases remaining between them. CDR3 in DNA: TGCGCCAGCAGCTTTTCAAAATTCTATGGCTACACCTTC. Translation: CASSFSKFYGYTF.